This T cell receptor (beta chain) was found in a study of blood T cell repertoires in COVID-19. Study-wide context: The study drew acute and convalescent COVID-19 samples from the United States, Italy and Spain. T cells, B-cell-depleted T cells, or PBMCs provided the cDNA or gDNA that served as material.

In the authors' workflow: Amplification from reference gene primers served as the basis for estimated nucleated cell counts. Sequencing was performed with immunoSEQ multiplex PCR; in TCRdb, only in-frame clones are kept and a portion is missing. That table gives V, J and clone size, and the DNA gave D and trimming. The sample includes 80,000 to 100,000 clones, approximately 79% of them seen just once. Losses at the gene ends were 4 bases for V and 1 base for J; bases not matched to a gene: 6. Germline values: CDR1 SGHNT, CDR2 YYREEE (reference sequence). The CDR3 is 15 residues long. The receptor was derived from a man aged 65 to 79 with COVID-19, enrolled during active disease. The sample consisted of peripheral blood. The chain employs TRBV5-4 and TRBJ1-1, with 8 bases lining up with TRBD1. CDR3 sequence reads: CASSPFRGQNTEAFF. The DNA of the CDR3 is TGTGCCAGCAGCCCATTCAGGGGGCAGAACACTGAAGCTTTCTTT.